This TCR beta chain appears in the sequencing data of a study of long-term antiretroviral therapy in people with HIV. Findings and caveats of the study: Blood sampling spanned 2004 to 2017, possibly under older ART regimens.

Germline values: CDR1 SGHTA, CDR2 FQGNSA. CDR3 length: 16 residues. Unmatched junction bases numbered 10, after V lost 3 bases and J lost 7 bases. At survey level, the immunoSEQ assay was run in its v3.0 version. The method was immunoSEQ multiplex PCR; TCRdb's version includes in-frame clones alone and lacks a portion of them. The table shows tens of thousands of clones, with approximately 95% occurring only once. About this clone itself: Its antigen is still unknown.

The TCR originated in a man between 50 and 59 years old with HIV. The chain recombines TRBV7-2 with TRBJ1-4; 8 bases map to TRBD1. The sequencing used unsorted PBMCs, collected 5.3 years after starting antiretroviral therapy. This CDR3 reads CASSLVATGVGEKLFF. The DNA for the CDR3 is TGTGCCAGCAGCTTGGTGGCGACAGGGGTTGGTGAAAAACTGTTTTTT.